The 7 T cell receptor beta chains below come from one sample, sequenced in a study of cytomegalovirus exposure and HLA in healthy donors. Primers included in the PCR were 60 Vbeta and 13 Jbeta primers. Clones were read by immunoSEQ multiplex PCR, and TCRdb kept only the in-frame ones, dropping some. This sample's table has some 150,000 clones. Sample: PBMCs. These receptor sequences come from a young woman in good health and CMV-seropositive.

The rearrangement links TRBV5-1 to TRBJ1-2; D perhaps matches TRBD1 (6 bases). This CDR3 is 13 amino acids long. Trimming cost V 4 bases and J 4 bases, with 11 bases left between them. Germline V gene lookup returns CDR1 SGHRS and CDR2 YFSETQ. CDR3 in amino acids: CASSERGTYGYTF. The DNA for the CDR3 is TGCGCCAGCAGCGAAAGGGGGACCTATGGCTACACCTTC.

The gene calls are TRBV4-1 and TRBJ2-1; 10 bases fit TRBD2. V shed 8 bases and J 3 bases; nucleotides not matched to a gene: 4. CDR3 length: 14 residues. The germline V gene has CDR1 MGHRA and CDR2 YSYEKL. The CDR3 loop is CASALAGDYNEQFF. Here the CDR3 DNA reads TGCGCCAGCGCCCTAGCGGGAGACTACAATGAGCAGTTCTTC.

V usage is TRBV30 and J usage is TRBJ2-2; 16 bases are a match to TRBD2. Germline lookup yields CDR1 GTSNPN and CDR2 SVGIG (reference sequence). Losses at the gene ends were 1 base for V and 5 bases for J; bases not matched to a gene: 4. CDR3 length: 17 residues. Here the CDR3 DNA reads TGTGCCTGGAGTGCGGGACTAGCGGGGGGGTATACCGGGGAGCTGTTTTTT. It specifies CAWSAGLAGGYTGELFF.

This chain links TRBV4-2 with TRBJ1-1, with 8 bases matching TRBD1. The CDR3 length is 15 residues. Germline lookup yields CDR1 LGHNA and CDR2 YNFKEQ. With 5 bases clipped from V and 1 base from J, the junction kept 6 bases outside the gene matches. The CDR3 DNA reads as TGTGCCAGCAGCGCCAGACAGGGGCCGAACACTGAAGCTTTCTTT. Translating it yields CASSARQGPNTEAFF.

The rearrangement links TRBV6-5 to TRBJ1-5; 8 nucleotides align to TRBD1. The CDR3 covers 14 residues. From germline, CDR1 is MNHEY and CDR2 SVGAGI. With V trimmed by 8 bases and J by 7 bases, 10 bases remained unmatched. The CDR3 region is CASWTSGGQQPQHF. The CDR3 DNA is TGTGCCAGCTGGACCTCAGGGGGCCAGCAGCCCCAGCATTTT.

The V and J genes are TRBV19 and TRBJ2-7, with D perhaps TRBD2 (6 bases). The CDR3 has 14 residues. V lost 3 bases and J lost 3, with 12 bases in between. CDR1 is LNHDA, CDR2 SQIVND, per germline (reference sequence). CDR3 loop: CASSIPGLLYEQYF. The CDR3 bases are TGTGCCAGTAGTATCCCGGGACTGCTCTACGAGCAGTACTTC.

The V and J genes are TRBV7-2 and TRBJ1-1; 7 nucleotides align to TRBD1. The CDR3 has 16 amino acids. Trimming removed 5 bases from V and 5 bases from J; junction bases left unmatched: 14. Germline CDR1 and CDR2: SGHTA and FQGNSA. In DNA, the CDR3 is TGTGCCAGCAGCCCCTCCTACAGGGGCCGCGGTACTGAAGCTTTCTTT. It yields the protein CASSPSYRGRGTEAFF.